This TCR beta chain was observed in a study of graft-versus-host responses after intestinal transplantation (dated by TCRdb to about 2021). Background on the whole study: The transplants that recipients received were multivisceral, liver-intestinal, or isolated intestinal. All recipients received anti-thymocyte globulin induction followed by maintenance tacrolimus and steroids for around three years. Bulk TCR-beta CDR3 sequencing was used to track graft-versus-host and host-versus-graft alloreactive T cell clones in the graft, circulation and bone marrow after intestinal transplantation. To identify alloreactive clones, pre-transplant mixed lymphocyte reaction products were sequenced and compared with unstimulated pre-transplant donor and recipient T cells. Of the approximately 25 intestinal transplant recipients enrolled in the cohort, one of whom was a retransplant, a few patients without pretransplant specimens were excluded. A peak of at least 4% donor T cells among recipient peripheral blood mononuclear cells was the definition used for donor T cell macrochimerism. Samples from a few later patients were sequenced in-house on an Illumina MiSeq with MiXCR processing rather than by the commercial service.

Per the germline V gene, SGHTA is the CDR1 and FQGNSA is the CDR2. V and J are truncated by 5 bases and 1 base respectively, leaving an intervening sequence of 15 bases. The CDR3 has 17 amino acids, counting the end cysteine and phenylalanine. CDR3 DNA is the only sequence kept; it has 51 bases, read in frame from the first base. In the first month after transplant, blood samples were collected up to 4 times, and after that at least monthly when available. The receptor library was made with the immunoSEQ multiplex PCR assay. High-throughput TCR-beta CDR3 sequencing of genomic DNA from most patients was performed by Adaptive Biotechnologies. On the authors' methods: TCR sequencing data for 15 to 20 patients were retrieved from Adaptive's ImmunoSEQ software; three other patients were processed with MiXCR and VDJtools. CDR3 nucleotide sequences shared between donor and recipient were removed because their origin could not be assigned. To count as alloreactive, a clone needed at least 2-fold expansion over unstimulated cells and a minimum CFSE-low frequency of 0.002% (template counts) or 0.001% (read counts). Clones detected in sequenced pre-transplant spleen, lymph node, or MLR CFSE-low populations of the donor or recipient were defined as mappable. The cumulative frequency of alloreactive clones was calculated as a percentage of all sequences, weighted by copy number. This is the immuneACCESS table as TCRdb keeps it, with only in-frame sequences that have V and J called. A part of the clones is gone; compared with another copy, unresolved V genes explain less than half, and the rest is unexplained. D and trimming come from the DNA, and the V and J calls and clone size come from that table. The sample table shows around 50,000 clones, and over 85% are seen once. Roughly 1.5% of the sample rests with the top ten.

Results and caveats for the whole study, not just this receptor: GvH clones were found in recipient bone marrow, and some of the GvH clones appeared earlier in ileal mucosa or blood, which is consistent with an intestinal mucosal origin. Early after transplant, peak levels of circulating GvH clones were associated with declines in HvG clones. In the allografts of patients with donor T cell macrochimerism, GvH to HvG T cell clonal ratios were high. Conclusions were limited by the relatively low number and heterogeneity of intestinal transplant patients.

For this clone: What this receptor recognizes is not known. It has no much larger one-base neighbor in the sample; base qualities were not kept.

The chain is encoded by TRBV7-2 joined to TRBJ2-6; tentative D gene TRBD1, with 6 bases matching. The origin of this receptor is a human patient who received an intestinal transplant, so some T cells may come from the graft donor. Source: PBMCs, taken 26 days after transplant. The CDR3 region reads CASSPGQRTSGANVLTF. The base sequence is TGTGCCAGCAGCCCTGGACAGAGGACTTCTGGGGCCAACGTCCTGACTTTC.